This TCR beta chain stems from a study of early T cells in non-severe SARS-CoV-2 infection. V lost 6 bases and J lost 6, with 12 bases in between. Germline V gene sequence: CDR1 LNHNV, CDR2 YYDKDF (reference sequence). The CDR3 spans 12 residues. In TCRdb, the 5' RACE reads were re-called with MiXCR into one record per CDR3 protein. The sample lists over 55,000 distinct CDR3 sequences; roughly a tenth were seen once. The sequenced material came from whole blood. This TCR was recovered from an adult who was a healthcare worker with PCR-confirmed SARS-CoV-2 infection or an uninfected control (not recorded which). This sequence joins TRBV15 and TRBJ2-7; D may be TRBD1 (5 bases). The CDR3 coding sequence is TGTGCCACCAGTGAAGGGGCAGGCGAGCAGTACGTC. It specifies CATSEGAGEQYV.